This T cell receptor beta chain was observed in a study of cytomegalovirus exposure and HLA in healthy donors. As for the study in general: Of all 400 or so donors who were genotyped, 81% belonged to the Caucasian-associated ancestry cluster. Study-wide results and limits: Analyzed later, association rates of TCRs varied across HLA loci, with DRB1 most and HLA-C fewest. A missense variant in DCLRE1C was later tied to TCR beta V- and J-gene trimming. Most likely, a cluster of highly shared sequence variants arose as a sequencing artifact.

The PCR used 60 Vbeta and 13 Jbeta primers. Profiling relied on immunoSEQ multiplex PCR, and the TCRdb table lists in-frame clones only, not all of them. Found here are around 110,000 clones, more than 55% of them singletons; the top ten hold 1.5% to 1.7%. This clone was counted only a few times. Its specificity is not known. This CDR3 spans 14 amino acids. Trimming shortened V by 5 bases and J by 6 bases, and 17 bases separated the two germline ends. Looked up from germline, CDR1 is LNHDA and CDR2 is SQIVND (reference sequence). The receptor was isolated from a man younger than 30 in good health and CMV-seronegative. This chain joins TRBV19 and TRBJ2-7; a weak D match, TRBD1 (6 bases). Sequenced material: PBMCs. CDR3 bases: TGTGCCAGTAGTGATCGGGGACATCGGGGCGAGCAGTACTTC. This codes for CASSDRGHRGEQYF.